This T cell receptor beta chain came from a study of lymphopenia after photon versus proton radiotherapy. General study findings and limits: After the lymphocyte nadir, photon-treated repertoires showed oligoclonal expansion, especially of CD8+ Temra cells. In patients who died, overall survival fell as post-nadir TCR diversity dropped more.

Libraries were prepared by immunoSEQ multiplex PCR; TCRdb keeps only in-frame clonotypes and omits some of them. The data contain some 45,000 clones, around 81% of them singletons. This clone was picked up a small number of times. The antigen is undetermined. Germline V gene data show CDR1 as MNHEY and CDR2 as SVGAGI. V lost 6 bases, J lost 4 bases, and 7 bases lay in between. The CDR3 length is 12 residues. Source: peripheral blood, taken from a patient treated with proton-based radiotherapy. The sequence was obtained from a woman in her 70s with pancreatic cancer. The chain recombines TRBV6-5 with TRBJ1-3; D is unclear. The CDR3 bases are TGTGCCAGCAGCGAAGGCGGAAACACCATATATTTT. Its protein product is CASSEGGNTIYF.